This entry concerns a single T cell receptor (beta chain). The data derive from a study of cytomegalovirus exposure and HLA in healthy donors. Study summary: Among about 200 million T cells, an earlier analysis found 90 million to 130 million unique TCR beta sequences. Among the roughly 400 genotyped donors, less than 85% were placed in the Caucasian-associated ancestry cluster.

V was clipped by 0 bases and J by 2 bases, with 8 bases between them. This CDR3 contains 14 residues. Germline CDR1 and CDR2: MNHEY and SVGAGI. Primers included in the PCR were 60 Vbeta and 13 Jbeta primers. Study processing details: The authors later counted roughly 77 million unique TCR beta chains, approximately 12 million of them shared. Sequencing used immunoSEQ multiplex PCR; TCRdb keeps in-frame clones, though not all of them. The V and J calls and the clone size are those of that table, but D and trimming were determined from the DNA. The table has more than 150,000 clones, roughly 77% seen once; the top ten hold approximately 2.1%.

This sequence joins TRBV6-5 and TRBJ2-7; D remains unclear. Sample: PBMCs. The TCR originated in a woman under 40 in good health and CMV-seronegative. CDR3 protein: CASSYSVAAYEQYF. The CDR3, as DNA: TGTGCCAGCAGTTACTCGGTGGCAGCCTACGAGCAGTACTTC.